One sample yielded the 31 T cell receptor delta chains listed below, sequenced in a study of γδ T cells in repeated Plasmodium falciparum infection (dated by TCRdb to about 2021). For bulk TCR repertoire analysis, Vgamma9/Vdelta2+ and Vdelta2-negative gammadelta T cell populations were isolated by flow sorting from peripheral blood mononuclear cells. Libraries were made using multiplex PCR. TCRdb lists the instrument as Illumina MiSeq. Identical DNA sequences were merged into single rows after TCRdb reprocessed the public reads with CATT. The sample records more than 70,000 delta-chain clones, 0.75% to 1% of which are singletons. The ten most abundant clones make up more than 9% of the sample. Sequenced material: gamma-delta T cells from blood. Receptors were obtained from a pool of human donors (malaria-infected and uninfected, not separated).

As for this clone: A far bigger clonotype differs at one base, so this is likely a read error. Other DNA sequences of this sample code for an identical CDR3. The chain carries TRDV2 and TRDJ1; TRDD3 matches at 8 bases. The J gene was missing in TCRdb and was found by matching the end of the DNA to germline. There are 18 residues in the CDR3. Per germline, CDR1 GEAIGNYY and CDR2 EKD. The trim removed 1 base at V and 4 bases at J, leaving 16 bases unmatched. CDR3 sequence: CACDTRKTFGGSGDKLIF. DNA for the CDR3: TGTGCCTGTGACACACGTAAAACTTTTGGGGGATCCGGCGATAAACTCATCTTT.

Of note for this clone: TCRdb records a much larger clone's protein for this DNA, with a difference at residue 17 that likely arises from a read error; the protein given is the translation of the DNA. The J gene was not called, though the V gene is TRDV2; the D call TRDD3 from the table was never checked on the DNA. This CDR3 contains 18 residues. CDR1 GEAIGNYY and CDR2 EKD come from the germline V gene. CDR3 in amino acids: CACDQHPWGLQDTDKLTF. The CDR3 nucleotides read TGTGCCTGTGACCAACACCCATGGGGGCTTCAAGACACCGATAAACTCACCTTT.

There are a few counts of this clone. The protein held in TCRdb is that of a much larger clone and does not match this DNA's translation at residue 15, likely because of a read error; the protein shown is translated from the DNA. CDR3 nucleotide sequence: TGTGCCTGTGATCCAATTACTGGGGGATACGGGAGGACCGATGAACTCATCTTT. Encoded protein: CACDPITGGYGRTDELIF. The V gene is TRDV2, the J gene TRDJ1; 13 bases agree with TRDD3. Germline loops: CDR1 GEAIGNYY, CDR2 EKD. There are 18 residues in the CDR3.

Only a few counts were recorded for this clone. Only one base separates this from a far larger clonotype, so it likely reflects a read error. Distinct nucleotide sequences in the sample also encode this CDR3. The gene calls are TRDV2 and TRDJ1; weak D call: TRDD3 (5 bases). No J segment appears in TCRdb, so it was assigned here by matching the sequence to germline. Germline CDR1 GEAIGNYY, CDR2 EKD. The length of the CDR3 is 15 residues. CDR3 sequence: CACDGITEYTDKLIF. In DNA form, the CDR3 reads TGTGCCTGTGACGGGATTACTGAATACACTGATAAACTCATCTTT.

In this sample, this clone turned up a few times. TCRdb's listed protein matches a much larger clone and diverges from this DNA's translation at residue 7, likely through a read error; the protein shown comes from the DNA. This CDR3 is CACDTLRDKVADKLIF. The CDR3 DNA reads TGTGCCTGTGACACCCTCAGGGATAAGGTGGCCGATAAACTCATCTTT. The chain has TRDV2 and TRDJ1; D may be TRDD3 (6 bases). No J segment appears in TCRdb, so it was assigned here by matching the sequence to germline. CDR3 size: 16 residues. V lost 0 bases, J lost 3 bases, and 16 bases lay in between. CDR1 is GEAIGNYY, CDR2 EKD, per germline.

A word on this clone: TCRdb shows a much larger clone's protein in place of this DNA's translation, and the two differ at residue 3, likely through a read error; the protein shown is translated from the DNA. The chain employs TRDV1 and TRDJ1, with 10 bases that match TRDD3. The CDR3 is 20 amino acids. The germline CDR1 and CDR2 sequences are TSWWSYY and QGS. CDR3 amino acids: CAPGEGSAWGIQAYTDKLIF. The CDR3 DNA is TGTGCTCCTGGGGAAGGTTCCGCGTGGGGGATACAGGCTTACACCGATAAACTCATCTTT.

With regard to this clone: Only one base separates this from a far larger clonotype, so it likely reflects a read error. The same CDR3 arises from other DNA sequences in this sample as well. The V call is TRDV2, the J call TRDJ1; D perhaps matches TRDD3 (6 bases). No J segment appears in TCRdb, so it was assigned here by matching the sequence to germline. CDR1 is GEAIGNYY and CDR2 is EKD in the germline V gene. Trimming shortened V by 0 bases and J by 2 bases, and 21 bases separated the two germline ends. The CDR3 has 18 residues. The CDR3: CACDTVVGIMSYTDKLIF. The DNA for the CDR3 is TGTGCCTGTGACACCGTGGTGGGGATCATGAGTTATACCGATAAACTCATCTTT.

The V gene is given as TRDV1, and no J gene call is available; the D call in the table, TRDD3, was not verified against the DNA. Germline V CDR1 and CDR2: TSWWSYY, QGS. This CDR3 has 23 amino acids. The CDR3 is CALGENHSNRTGGEWCLTDKLIF. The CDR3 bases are TGTGCTCTTGGGGAAAATCACTCCAATCGTACTGGGGGAGAATGGTGTCTAACCGATAAACTAATCTTT.

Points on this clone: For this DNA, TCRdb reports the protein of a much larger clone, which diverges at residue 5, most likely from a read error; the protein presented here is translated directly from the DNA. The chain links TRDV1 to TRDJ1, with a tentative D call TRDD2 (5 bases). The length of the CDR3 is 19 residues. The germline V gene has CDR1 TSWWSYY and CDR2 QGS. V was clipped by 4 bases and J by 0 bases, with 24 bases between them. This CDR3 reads CALGANNFPPRRNTDKLIF. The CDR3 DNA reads TGTGCTCTTGGGGCGAACAACTTCCCCCCAAGGAGGAACACCGATAAACTCATCTTT.

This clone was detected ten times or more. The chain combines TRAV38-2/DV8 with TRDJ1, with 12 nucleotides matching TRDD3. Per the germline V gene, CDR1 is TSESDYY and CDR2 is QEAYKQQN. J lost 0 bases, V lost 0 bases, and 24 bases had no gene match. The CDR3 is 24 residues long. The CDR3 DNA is TGTGCTTATAGGAGCGAGGTAGGAATCCTACGGTCCCACTGGGGGATACTGAACACCGATAAACTCATCTTT. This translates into CAYRSEVGILRSHWGILNTDKLIF.

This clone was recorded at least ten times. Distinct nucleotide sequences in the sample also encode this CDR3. CDR3: CACDHAGDPITDKLIF. Here the CDR3 DNA reads TGTGCCTGTGACCACGCTGGGGATCCAATCACCGATAAACTCATCTTT. The chain couples TRDV2 to TRDJ1; D might be TRDD3 (6 bases). The CDR3 has 16 amino acids. Between the trimmed V and J ends, which lost 3 bases and 1 base, there was a span of 17 bases. Germline V lookup: CDR1 GEAIGNYY, CDR2 EKD.

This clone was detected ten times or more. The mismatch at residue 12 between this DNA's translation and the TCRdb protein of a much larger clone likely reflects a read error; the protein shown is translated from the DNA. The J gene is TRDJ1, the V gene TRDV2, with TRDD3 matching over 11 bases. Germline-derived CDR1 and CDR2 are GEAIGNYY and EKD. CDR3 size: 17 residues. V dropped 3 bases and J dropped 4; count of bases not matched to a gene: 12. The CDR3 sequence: CACDGLGDSGYGDKLIF. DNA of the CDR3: TGTGCCTGTGACGGACTGGGGGATAGTGGGTACGGCGATAAACTCATCTTT.

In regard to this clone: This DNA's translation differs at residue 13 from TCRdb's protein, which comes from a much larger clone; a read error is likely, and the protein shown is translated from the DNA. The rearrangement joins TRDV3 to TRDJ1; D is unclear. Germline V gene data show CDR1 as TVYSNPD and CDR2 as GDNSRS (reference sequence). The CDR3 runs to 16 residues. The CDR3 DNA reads TGTGCCTTTCGTCTAGCAGGCTGGCAACTTACCGATAGACTCATCTTT. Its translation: CAFRLAGWQLTDRLIF.

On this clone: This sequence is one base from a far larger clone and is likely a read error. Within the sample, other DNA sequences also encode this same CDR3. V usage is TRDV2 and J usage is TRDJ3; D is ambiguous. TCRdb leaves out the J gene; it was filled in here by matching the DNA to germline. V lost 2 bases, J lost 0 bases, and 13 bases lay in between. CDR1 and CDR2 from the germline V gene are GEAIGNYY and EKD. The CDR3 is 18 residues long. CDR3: CACDIQPGHSWDTRQMFF. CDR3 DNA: TGTGCCTGTGACATACAGCCGGGGCACTCCTGGGACACCCGACAGATGTTTTTC.

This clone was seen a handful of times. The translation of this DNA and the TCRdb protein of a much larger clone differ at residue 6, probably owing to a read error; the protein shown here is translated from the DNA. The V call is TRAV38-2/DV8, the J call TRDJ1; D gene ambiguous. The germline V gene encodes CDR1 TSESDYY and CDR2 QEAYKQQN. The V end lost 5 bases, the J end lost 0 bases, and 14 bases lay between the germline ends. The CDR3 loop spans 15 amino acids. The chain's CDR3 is CAYSAVGPYTDKLIF. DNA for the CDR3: TGTGCTTATAGTGCTGTGGGACCGTACACCGATAAACTCATCTTT.

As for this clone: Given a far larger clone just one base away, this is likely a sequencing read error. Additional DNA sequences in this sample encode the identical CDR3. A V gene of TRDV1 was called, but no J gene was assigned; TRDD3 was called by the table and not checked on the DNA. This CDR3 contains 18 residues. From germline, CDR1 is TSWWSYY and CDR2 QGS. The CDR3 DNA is TGTGCTCTTGGGCCCCGACCCGTACTGGGGGATACGACCGATAAACTAATCTTT. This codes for CALGPRPVLGDTTDKLIF.

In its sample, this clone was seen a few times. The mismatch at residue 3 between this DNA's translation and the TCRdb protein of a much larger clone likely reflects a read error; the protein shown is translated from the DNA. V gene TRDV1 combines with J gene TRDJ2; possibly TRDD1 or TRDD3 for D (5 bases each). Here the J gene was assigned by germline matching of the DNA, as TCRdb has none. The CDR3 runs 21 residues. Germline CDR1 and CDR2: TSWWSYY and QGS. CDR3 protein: CAFGEESYHEMGKGETAQLFF. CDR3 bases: TGTGCTTTTGGGGAAGAGTCGTACCATGAAATGGGCAAAGGGGAGACAGCACAACTCTTCTTT.

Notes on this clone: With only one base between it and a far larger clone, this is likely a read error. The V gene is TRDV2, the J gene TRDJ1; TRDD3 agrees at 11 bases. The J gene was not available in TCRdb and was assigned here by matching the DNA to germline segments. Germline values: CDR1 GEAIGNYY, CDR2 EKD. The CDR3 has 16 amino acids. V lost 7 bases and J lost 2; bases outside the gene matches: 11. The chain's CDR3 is CACDGLGDSMTDKLIF. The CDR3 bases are TGTGCCTGCGACGGACTGGGGGATAGTATGACCGATAAACTCATCTTT.

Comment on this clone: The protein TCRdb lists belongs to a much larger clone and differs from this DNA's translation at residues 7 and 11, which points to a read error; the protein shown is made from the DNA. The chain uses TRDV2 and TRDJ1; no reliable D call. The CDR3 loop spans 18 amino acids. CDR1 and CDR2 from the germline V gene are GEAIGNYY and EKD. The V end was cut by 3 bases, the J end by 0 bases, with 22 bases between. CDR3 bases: TGTGCCTGTGACGTCGTCAGGGCCCTCAGATCCAACACCGATAAACTCATCTTT. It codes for CACDVVRALRSNTDKLIF.

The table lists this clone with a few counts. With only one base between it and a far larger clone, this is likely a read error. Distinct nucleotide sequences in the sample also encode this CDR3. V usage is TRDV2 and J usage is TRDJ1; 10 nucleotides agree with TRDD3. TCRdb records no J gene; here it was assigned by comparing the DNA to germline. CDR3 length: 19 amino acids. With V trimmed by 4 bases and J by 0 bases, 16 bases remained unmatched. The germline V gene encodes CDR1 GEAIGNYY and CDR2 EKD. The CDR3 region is CACDPTKSTGGSYTDKLIF. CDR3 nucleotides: TGTGCCTGTGATCCTACCAAGAGTACTGGGGGATCGTACACCGATAAACTCATCTTT.

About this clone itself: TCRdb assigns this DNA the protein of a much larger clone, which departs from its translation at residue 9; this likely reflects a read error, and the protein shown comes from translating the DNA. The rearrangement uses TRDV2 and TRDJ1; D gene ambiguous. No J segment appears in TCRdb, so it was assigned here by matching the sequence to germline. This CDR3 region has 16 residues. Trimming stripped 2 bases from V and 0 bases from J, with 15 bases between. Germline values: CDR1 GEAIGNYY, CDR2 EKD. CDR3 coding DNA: TGTGCCTGTGACAAAGGGACCCTGGAGTACACCGATAAACTCATCTTT. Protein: CACDKGTLEYTDKLIF.

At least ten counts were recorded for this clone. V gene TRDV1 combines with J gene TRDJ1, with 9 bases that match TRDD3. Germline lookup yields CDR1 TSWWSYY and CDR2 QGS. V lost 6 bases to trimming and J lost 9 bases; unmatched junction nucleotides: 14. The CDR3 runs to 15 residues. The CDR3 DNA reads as TGTGCTCTTGGCCTTAGGGGATACGGCCCCTACGAACTCATCTTT. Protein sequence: CALGLRGYGPYELIF.

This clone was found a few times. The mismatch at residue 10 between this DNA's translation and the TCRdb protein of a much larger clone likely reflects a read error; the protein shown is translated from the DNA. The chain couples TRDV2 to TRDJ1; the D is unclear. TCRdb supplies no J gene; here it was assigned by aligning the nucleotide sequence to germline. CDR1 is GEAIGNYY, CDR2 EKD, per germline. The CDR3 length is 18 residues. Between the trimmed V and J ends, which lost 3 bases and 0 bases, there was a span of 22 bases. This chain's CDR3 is CACDQNGPTRVDTDKLIF. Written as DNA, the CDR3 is TGTGCCTGTGACCAAAATGGCCCAACTAGGGTGGACACCGATAAACTCATCTTT.

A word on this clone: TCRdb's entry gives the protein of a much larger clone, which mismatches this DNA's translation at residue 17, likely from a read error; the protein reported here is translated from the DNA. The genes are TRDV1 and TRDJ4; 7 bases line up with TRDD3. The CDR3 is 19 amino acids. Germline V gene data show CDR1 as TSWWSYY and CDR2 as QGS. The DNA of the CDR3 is TGTGCTCTCGGGGAGGCCCTTAAGTCCTGGGGGTCCTATCGAGCACCCCAGATCTTT. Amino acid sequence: CALGEALKSWGSYRAPQIF.

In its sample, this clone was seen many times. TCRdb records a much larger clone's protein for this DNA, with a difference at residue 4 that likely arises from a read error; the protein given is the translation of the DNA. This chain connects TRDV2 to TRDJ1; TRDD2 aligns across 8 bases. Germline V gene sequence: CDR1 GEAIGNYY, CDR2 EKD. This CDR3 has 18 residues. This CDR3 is CADEASYVPGDVTDKLIF. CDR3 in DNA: TGTGCAGACGAGGCTTCCTACGTACCTGGGGACGTTACCGATAAACTCATCTTT.

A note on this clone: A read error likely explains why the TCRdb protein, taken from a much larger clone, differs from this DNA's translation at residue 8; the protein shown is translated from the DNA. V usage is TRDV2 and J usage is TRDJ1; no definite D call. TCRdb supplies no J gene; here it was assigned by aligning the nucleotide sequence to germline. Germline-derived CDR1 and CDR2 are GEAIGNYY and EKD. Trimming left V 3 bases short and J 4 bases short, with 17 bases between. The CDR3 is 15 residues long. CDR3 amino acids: CACDSRNCPGDKLIF. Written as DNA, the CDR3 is TGTGCCTGTGACTCCCGTAACTGCCCTGGCGATAAACTCATCTTT.

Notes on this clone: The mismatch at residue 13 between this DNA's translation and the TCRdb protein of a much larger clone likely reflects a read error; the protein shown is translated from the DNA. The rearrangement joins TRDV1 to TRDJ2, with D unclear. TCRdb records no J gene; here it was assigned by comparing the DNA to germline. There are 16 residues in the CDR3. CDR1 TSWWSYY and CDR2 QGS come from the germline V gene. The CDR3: CALGGPFWALTARLFF. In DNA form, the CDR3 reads TGTGCTCTTGGGGGCCCTTTTTGGGCTTTGACAGCACGACTCTTCTTT.

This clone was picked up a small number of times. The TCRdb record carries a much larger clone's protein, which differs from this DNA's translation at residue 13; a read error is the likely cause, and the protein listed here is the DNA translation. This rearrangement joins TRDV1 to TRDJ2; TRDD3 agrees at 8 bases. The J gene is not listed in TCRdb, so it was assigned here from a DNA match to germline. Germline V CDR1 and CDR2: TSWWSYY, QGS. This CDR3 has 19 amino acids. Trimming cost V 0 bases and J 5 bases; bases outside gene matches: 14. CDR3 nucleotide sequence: TGTGCTCTTGGGGAACTAGATCGTCCTGGGGATACAATCACAGCACAACTCTTCTTT. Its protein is CALGELDRPGDTITAQLFF.

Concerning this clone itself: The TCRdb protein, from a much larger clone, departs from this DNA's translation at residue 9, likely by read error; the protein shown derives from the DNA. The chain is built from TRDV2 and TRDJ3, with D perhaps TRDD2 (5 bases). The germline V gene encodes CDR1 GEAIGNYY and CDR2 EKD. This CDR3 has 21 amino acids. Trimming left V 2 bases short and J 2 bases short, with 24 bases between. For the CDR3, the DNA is TGTGCCTGTGACAAGAGGAGCTGGAGGTTCCTTAAGACCTGGGACACCCGACAGATGTTTTTC. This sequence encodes CACDKRSWRFLKTWDTRQMFF.

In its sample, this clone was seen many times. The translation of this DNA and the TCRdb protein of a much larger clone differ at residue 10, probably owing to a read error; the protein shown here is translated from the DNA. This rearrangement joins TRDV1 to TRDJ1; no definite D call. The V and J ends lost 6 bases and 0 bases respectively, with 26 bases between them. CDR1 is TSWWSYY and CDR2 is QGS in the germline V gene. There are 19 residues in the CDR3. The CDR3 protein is CALGRPLVGAKPYTDKLIF. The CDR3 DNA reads TGTGCTCTTGGTCGTCCCCTTGTCGGGGCCAAACCTTACACCGATAAACTCATCTTT.

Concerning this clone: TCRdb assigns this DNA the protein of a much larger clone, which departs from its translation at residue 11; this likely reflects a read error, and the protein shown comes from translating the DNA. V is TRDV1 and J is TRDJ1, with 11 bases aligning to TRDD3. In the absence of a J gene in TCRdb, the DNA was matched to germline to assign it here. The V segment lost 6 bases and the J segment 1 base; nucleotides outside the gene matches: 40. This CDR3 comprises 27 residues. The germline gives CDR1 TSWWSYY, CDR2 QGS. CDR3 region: CALGYISGSEGPPLLGDTGATTDKLIF. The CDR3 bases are TGTGCTCTTGGATATATTTCTGGCTCGGAGGGGCCTCCCCTCTTGGGGGATACGGGTGCGACCACCGATAAACTCATCTTT.